The text below deals with one TCR beta chain. Its specificity is not known. This specimen comes from a study of CXCR3-negative and CXCR3-positive naive CD8 T cells. Study-level findings and limits: Naive subsets did not differ in surface CD5, and TRB CDR3 properties served to infer TCR strength. Naive CXCR3-positive and CXCR3-negative cells shared TRBV-TRBJ usage; memory cells diverged. For memory CD8+ cells diversity was much lower, but both naive subsets had comparably high diversity.

The method, 5' RACE with UMI labels, was used to prepare the TRB cDNA libraries. TCRdb reanalyzed the 5' RACE reads, giving one entry per CDR3 protein sequence and no DNA. Its table records roughly 40,000 distinct CDR3 sequences. The CDR3 is 15 residues long. Germline V gene data show CDR1 as MNHNS and CDR2 as SASEGT. This TCR derives from a human donor in good health. Some clones in this sample may be carry-over from other donors' samples. Sequenced sample: memory CD8+ T cells from blood. The gene calls are TRBV6-1 and TRBJ2-7. The CDR3 sequence: CASSEVSGGSYEQYF.